Detailed here is one TCR beta chain. Its cognate antigen is unknown. Profiled with immunoSEQ multiplex PCR; TCRdb holds only in-frame clones, not every one. The table records about 140,000 clones, about 92% of them present only once. This entry is derived from a study of T cell responses to AZD1222 COVID-19 vaccine. Broader study findings: Targeting of unmutated variant regions was reportedly seen in nearly half of spike-specific TCRs. Mostly white British, mostly female donors; authors suggested clonal diversity may be underestimated. Among vaccine-associated CD4 TCRs, coverage spanned spike, with dominance at 160-218 and 743-854.

Germline V gives CDR1 MDHEN, CDR2 SYDVKM. The V end was cut by 2 bases, the J end by 4 bases, with 11 bases between. The length of the CDR3 is 15 residues. This receptor was identified in an adult who had recovered from COVID-19. The V call is TRBV28, the J call TRBJ1-4; a possible D gene is TRBD1 (5 bases). The specimen comprised peripheral blood, sampled after recovery from COVID-19. The CDR3 DNA reads TGTGCCAGCAGTTTAGAGGGGTTCGGTAATGAAAAACTGTTTTTT. Encoded protein: CASSLEGFGNEKLFF. The full variable domain, in which reference TRBV28 and TRBJ1-4 provide the parts outside the CDR3, is DVKVTQSSRYLVKRTGEKVFLECVQDMDHENMFWYRQDPGLGLRLIYFSYDVKMKEKGDIPEGYSVSREKKERFSLILESASTNQTSMYLCASSLEGFGNEKLFFGSGTQLSVL.